This T cell receptor (beta chain) originates from a study of blood T cells in healthy people across ages. Comments on this clonotype: Its specificity is unknown.

A second PCR, run for about 7 to 11 cycles, used a sample-barcoded 5' primer plus a J-beta primer mix. TCRdb reprocessed the 5' RACE reads with MiXCR, giving one entry per CDR3 protein. This sample has roughly 800,000 distinct CDR3 sequences; roughly 64% occur once, and the top ten carry approximately 21%. CDR3 length equals 16 residues. Germline values: CDR1 SGDLS, CDR2 YYNGEE. V shed 3 bases, J shed 6 bases, and the junction held 11 bases outside the gene matches. Study-wide results and caveats: Per million T cells, TCR beta diversity dropped roughly linearly as age increased.

Sequencing was done on a sample of blood. The chain employs TRBV9 and TRBJ1-2; 10 bases match TRBD1. This TCR derives from a man under 40 in good health. The CDR3, as DNA: TGTGCCAGCAGCGGTACCGGGACAGGGGCGATCGATGGCTACACCTTC. It translates to CASSGTGTGAIDGYTF.